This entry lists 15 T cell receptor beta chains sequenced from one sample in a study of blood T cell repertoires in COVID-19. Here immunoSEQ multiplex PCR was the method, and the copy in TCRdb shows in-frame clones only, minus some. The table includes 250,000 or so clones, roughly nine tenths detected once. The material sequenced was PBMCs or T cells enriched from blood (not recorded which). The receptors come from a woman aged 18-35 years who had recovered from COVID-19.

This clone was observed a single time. For the CDR3, the DNA is TGTGCTAGTGCCGAGGACAAAAGGAATGAAAAACTGTTTTTT. This translates into CASAEDKRNEKLFF. This chain connects TRBV12-5 to TRBJ1-4; D might be TRBD1 (5 bases). The CDR3 spans 14 residues. Per the germline V gene, CDR1 is LGHNT and CDR2 is FRNRAP. V was pared by 7 bases and J by 5 bases, with 14 bases between.

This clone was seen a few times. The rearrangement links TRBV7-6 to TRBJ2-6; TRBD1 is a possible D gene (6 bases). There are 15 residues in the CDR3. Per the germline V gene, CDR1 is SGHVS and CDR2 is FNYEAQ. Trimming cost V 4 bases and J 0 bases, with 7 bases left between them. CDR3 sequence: CASSYRVSGANVLTF. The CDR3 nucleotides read TGTGCCAGCAGCTACAGGGTCTCTGGGGCCAACGTCCTGACTTTC.

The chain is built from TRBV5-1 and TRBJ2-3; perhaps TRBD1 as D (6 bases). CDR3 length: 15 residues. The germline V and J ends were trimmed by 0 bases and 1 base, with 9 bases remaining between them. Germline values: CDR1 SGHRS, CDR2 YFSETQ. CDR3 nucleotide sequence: TGCGCCAGCAGCTTGGGACAGGTCGGCACAGATACGCAGTATTTT. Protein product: CASSLGQVGTDTQYF.

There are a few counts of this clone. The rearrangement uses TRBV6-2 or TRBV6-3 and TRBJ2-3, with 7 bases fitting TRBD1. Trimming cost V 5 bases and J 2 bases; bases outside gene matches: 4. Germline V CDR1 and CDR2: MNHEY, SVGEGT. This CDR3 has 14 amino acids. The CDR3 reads CASSQTGNTDTQYF. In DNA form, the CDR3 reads TGTGCCAGCAGTCAGACAGGGAACACAGATACGCAGTATTTT.

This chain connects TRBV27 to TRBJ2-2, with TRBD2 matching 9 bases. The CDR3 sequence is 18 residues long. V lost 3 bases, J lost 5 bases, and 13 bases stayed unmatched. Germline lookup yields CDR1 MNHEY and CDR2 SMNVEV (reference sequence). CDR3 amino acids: CASSFWAGGTEETGELFF. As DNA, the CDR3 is TGTGCCAGCAGTTTTTGGGCGGGAGGGACGGAGGAGACCGGGGAGCTGTTTTTT.

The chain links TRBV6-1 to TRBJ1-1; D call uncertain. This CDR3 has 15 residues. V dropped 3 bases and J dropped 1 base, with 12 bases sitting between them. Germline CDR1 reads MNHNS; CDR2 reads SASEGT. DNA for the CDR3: TGTGCCAGCAGTGACCACGGACTGGAGAACACTGAAGCTTTCTTT. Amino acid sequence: CASSDHGLENTEAFF.

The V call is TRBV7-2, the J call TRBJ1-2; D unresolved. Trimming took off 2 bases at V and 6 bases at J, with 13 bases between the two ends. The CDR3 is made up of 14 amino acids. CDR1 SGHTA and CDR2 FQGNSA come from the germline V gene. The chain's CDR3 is CASSLFSWEDGYTF. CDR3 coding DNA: TGTGCCAGCAGCTTATTTTCCTGGGAGGATGGCTACACCTTC.

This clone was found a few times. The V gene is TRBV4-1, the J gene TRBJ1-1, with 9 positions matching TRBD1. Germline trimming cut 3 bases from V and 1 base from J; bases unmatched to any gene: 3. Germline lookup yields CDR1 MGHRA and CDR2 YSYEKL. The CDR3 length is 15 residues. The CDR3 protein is CASSQSGQGNTEAFF. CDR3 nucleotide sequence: TGCGCCAGCAGCCAGTCGGGACAGGGGAACACTGAAGCTTTCTTT.

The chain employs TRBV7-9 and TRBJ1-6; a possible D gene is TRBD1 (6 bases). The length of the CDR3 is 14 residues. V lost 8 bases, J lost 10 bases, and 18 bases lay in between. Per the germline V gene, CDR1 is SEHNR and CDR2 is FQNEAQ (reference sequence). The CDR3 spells CASGGSGDHSPLHF. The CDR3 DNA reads TGTGCCAGCGGCGGGTCAGGGGACCACTCACCCCTCCACTTT.

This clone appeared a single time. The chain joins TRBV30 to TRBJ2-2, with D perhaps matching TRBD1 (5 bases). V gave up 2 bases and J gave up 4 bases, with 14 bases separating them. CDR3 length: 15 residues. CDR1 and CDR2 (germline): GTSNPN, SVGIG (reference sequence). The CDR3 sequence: CAWSTGRVGTGELFF. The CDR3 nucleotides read TGTGCCTGGAGTACAGGCAGGGTGGGCACCGGGGAGCTGTTTTTT.

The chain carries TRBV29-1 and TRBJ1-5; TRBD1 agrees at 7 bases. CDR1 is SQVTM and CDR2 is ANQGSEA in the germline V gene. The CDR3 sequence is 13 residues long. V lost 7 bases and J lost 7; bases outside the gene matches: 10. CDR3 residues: CSAKDRFGQPQHF. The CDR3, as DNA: TGCAGCGCTAAGGACAGGTTCGGGCAGCCCCAGCATTTT. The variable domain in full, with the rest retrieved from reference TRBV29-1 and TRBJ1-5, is SAVISQKPSRDICQRGTSLTIQCQVDSQVTMMFWYRQQPGQSLTLIATANQGSEATYESGFVIDKFPISRPNLTFSTLTVSNMSPEDSSIYLCSAKDRFGQPQHFGDGTRLSIL.

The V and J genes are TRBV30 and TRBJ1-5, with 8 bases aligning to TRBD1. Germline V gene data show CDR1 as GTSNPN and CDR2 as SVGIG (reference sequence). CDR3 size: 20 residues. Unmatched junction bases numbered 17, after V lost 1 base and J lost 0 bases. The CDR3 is CAWSAWYSLGQGSSNQPQHF. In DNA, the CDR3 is TGTGCCTGGAGTGCCTGGTATTCACTTGGACAGGGAAGTAGCAATCAGCCCCAGCATTTT.

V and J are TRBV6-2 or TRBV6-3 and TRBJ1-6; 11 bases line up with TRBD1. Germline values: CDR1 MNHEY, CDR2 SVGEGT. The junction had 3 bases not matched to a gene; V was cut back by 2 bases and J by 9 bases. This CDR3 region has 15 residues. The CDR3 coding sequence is TGTGCCAGCAGTTACGGGACAGGGGGACCTTCACCCCTCCACTTT. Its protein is CASSYGTGGPSPLHF.

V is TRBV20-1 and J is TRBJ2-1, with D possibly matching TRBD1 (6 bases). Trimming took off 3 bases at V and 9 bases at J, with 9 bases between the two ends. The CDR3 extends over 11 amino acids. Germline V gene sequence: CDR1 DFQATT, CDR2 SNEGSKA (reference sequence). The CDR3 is CSASQGIEQFF. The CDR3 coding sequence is TGCAGTGCTAGTCAGGGGATTGAGCAGTTCTTC.

In DNA form, the CDR3 reads TGTGCCAGCAGAAGATCCCGGGACAGGGGGCGCCTCCTGAACACTGAAGCTTTCTTT. Protein product: CASRRSRDRGRLLNTEAFF. The chain couples TRBV2 to TRBJ1-1, with 12 bases identical to TRBD1. V dropped 6 bases and J dropped 0; count of bases not matched to a gene: 14. CDR1 and CDR2 from the germline V gene are SNHLY and FYNNEI. The CDR3 length is 19 residues.